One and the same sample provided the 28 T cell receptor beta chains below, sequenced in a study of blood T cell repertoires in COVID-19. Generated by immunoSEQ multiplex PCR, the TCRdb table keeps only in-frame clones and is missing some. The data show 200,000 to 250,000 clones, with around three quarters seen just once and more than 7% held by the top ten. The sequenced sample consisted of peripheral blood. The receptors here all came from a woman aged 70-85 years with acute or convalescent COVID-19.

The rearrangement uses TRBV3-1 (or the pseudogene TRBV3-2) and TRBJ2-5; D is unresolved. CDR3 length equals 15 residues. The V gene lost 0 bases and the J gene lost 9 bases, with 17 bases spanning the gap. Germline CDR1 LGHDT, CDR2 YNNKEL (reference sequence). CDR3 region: CASSQEAGIGEAQYF. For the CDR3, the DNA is TGTGCCAGCAGCCAAGAAGCCGGAATTGGTGAGGCCCAGTACTTC.

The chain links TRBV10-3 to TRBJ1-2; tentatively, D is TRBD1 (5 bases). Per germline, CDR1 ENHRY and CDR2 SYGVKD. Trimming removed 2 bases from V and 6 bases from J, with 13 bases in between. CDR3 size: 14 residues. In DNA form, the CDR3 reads TGTGCCATCAGTGAGCCGGGGGGTTTTGATGGCTACACCTTC. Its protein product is CAISEPGGFDGYTF.

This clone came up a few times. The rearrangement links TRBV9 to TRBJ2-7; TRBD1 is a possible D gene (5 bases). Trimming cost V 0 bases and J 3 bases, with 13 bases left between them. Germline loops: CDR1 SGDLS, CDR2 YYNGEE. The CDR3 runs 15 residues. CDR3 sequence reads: CASSVADSGVYEQYF. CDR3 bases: TGTGCCAGCAGCGTAGCCGACAGTGGGGTCTACGAGCAGTACTTC.

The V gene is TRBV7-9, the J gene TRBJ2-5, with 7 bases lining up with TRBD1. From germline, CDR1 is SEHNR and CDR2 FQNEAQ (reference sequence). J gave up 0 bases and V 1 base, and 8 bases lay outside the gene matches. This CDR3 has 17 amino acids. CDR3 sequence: CASSLVFGTEYQETQYF. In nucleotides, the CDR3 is TGTGCCAGCAGCTTAGTTTTCGGGACAGAATACCAAGAGACCCAGTACTTC.

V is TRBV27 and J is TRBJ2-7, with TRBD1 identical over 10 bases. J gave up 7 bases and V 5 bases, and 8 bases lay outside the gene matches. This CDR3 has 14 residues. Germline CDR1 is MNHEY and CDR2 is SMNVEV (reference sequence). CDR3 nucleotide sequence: TGTGCCAGCAGTGCTCGACAGGGGGCGGGTGAGCAGTACTTC. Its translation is CASSARQGAGEQYF.

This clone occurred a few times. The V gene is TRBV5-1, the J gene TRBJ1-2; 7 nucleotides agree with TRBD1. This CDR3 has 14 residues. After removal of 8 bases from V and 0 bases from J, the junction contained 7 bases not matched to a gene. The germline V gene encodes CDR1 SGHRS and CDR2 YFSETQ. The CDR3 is CASSSGGANYGYTF. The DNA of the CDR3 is TGCGCCAGTAGTTCAGGGGGAGCTAACTATGGCTACACCTTC.

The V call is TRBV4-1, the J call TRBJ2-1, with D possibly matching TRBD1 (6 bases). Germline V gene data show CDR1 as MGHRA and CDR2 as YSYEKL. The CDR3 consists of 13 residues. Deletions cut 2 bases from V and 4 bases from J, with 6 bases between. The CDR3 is CASSQQGYNEQFF. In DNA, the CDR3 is TGCGCCAGCAGCCAACAGGGGTACAATGAGCAGTTCTTC.

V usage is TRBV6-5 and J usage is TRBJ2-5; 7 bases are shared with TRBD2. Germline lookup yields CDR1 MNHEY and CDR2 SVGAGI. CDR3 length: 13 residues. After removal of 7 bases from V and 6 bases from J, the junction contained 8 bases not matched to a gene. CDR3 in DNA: TGTGCCAGCAATCAACTACTAGCGCAGACCCAGTACTTC. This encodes CASNQLLAQTQYF.

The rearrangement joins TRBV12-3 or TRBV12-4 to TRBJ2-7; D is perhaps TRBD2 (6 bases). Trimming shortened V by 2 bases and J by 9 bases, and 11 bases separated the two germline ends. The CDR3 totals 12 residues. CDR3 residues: CASSLTAGRQYV. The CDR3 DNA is TGTGCCAGCAGTTTAACGGCGGGGCGGCAGTACGTC.

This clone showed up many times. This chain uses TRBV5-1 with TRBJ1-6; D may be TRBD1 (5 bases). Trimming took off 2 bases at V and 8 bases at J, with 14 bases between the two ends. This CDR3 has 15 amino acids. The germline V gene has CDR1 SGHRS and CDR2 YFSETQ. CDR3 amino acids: CASSLNTPGDSPLHF. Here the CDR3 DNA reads TGCGCCAGCAGCTTAAACACCCCGGGGGATTCACCCCTCCACTTT.

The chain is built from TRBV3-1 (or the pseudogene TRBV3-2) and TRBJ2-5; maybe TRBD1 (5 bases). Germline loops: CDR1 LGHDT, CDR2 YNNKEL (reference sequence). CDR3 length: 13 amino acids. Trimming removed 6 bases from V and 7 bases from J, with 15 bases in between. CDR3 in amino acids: CASSLTGSRTQYF. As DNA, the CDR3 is TGTGCCAGCAGTCTAACAGGATCCAGGACCCAGTACTTC.

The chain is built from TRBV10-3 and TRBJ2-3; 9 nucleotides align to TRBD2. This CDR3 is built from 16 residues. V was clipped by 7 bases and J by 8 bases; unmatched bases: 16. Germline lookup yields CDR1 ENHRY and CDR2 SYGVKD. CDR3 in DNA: TGTGCCATCATTTCGTTAGCGGGGGCCGGACCGGGTACGCAGTATTTT. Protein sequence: CAIISLAGAGPGTQYF.

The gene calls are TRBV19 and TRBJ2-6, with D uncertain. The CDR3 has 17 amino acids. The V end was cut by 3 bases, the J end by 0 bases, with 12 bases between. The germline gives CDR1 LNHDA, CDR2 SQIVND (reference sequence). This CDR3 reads CASSISRHRSGANVLTF. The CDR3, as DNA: TGTGCCAGTAGTATTTCCAGGCACCGCTCTGGGGCCAACGTCCTGACTTTC.

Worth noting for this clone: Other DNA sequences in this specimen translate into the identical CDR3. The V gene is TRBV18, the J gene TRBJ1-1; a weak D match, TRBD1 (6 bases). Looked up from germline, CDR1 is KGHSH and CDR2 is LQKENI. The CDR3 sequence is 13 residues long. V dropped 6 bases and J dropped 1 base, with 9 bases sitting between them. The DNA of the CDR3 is TGTGCCAGCTCCAAGGACAGGAACACTGAAGCTTTCTTT. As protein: CASSKDRNTEAFF. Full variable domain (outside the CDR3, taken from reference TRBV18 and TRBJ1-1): NAGVMQNPRHLVRRRGQEARLRCSPMKGHSHVYWYRQLPEEGLKFMVYLQKENIIDESGMPKERFSAEFPKEGPSILRIQQVVRGDSAAYFCASSKDRNTEAFFGQGTRLTVV.

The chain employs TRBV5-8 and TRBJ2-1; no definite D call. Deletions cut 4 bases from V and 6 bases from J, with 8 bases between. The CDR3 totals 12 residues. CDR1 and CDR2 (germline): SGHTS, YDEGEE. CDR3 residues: CASSPFRNEQFF. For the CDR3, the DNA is TGTGCCAGCAGCCCCTTTCGCAATGAGCAGTTCTTC.

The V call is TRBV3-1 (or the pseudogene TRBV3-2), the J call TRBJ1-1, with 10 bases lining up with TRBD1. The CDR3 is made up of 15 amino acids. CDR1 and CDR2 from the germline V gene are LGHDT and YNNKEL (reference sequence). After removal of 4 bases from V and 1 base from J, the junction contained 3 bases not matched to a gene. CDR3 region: CASSRTGGRNTEAFF. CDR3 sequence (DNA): TGTGCCAGCAGCCGGACAGGGGGTAGGAACACTGAAGCTTTCTTT.

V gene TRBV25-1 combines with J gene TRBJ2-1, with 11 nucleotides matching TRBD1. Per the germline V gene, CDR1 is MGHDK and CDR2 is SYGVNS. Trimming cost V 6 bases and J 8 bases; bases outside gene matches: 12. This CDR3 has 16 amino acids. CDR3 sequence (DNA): TGTGCCAGCAGGGAGGGGACCCGGGACAGGGGGTATGAGCAGTTCTTC. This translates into CASREGTRDRGYEQFF.

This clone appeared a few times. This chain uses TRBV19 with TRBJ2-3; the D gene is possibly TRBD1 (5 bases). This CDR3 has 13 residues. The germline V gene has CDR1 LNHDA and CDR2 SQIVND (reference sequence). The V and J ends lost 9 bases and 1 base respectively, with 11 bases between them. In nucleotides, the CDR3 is TGTGCCAGCGGACACTTTCGCACAGATACGCAGTATTTT. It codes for CASGHFRTDTQYF.

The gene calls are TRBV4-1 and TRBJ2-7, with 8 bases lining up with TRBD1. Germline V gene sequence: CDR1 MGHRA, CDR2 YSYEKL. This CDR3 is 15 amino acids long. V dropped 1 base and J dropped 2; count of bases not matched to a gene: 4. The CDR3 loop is CASSQGQGPTYEQYF. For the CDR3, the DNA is TGCGCCAGCAGCCAAGGACAGGGGCCTACCTACGAGCAGTACTTC.

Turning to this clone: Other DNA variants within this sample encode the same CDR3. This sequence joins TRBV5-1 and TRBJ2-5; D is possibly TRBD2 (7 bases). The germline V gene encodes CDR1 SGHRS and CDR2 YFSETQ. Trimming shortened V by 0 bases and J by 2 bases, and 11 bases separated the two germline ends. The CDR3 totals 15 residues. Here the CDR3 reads CASSLGGGGQETQYF. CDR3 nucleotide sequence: TGCGCCAGCAGCTTGGGAGGGGGGGGTCAAGAGACCCAGTACTTC.

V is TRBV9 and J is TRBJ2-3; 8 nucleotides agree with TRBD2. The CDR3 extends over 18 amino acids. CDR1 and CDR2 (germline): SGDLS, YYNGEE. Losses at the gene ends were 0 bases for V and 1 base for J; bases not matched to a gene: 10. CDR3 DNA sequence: TGTGCCAGCAGCGTAGCCCCAGCGGGACTAGGAGGCACAGATACGCAGTATTTT. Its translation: CASSVAPAGLGGTDTQYF.

This CDR3 reads CSASDRGTSYEQYF. Here the CDR3 DNA reads TGCAGTGCCAGTGACAGGGGGACTTCCTACGAGCAGTACTTC. The chain links TRBV20-1 to TRBJ2-7; 9 nucleotides match TRBD1. V trimming: 6 bases; J trimming: 1 base; junction bases outside the gene matches: 7. This CDR3 has 14 residues. The germline V gene encodes CDR1 DFQATT and CDR2 SNEGSKA (reference sequence).

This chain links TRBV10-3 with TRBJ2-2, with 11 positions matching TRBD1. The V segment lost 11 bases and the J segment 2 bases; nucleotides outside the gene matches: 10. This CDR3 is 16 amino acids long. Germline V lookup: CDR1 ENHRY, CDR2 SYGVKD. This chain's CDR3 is CAVGQGALVNTGELFF. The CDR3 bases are TGTGCCGTCGGACAGGGGGCCCTAGTAAACACCGGGGAGCTGTTTTTT.

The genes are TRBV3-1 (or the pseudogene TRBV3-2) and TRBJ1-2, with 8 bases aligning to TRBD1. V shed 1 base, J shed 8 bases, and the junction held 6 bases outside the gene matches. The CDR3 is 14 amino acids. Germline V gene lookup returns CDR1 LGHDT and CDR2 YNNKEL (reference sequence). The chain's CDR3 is CASSQVQGAGGYTF. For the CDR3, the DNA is TGTGCCAGCAGCCAAGTGCAGGGGGCGGGAGGCTACACCTTC.

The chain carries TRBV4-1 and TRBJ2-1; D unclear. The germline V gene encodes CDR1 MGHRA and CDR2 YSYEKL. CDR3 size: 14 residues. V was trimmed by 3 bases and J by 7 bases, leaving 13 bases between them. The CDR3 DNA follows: TGCGCCAGCAGCCACCCCGCTCAGCGAAATGAGCAGTTCTTC. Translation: CASSHPAQRNEQFF.

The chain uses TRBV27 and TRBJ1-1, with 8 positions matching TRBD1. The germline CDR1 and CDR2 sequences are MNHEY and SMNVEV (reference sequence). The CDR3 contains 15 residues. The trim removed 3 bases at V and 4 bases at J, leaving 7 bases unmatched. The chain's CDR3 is CASSFDGTGVTEAFF. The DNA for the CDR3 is TGTGCCAGCAGTTTTGATGGGACAGGAGTCACTGAAGCTTTCTTT.

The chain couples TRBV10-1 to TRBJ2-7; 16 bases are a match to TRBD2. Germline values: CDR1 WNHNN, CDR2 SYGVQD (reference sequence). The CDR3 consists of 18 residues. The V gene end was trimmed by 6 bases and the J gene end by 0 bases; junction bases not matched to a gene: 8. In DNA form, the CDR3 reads TGCGCCAGCAGGGACGGGACTAGCGGGGGGGCCAACTCCTACGAGCAGTACTTC. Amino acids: CASRDGTSGGANSYEQYF.

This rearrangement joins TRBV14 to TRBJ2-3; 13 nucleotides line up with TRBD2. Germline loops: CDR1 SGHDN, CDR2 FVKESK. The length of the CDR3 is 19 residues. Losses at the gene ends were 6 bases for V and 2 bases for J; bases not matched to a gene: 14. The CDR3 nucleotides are TGTGCCAGCAGTTCGACTAGCGGGGGGCCCTCTACTAACACAGATACGCAGTATTTT. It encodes CASSSTSGGPSTNTDTQYF.